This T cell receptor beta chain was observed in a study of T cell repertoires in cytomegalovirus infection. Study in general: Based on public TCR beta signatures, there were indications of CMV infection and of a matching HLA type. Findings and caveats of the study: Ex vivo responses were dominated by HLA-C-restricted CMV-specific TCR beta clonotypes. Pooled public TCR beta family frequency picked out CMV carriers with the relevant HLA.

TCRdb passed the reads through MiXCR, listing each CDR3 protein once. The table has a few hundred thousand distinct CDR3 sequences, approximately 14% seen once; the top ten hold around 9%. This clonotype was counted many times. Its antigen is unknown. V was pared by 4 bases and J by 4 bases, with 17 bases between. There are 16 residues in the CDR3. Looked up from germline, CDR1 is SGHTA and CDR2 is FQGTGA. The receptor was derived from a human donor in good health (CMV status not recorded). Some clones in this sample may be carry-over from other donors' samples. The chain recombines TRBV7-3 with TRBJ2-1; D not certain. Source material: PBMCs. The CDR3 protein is CASSSPKSDGYNEQFF. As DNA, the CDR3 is TGTGCCAGCAGCTCACCAAAATCCGACGGGTACAATGAGCAGTTCTTC. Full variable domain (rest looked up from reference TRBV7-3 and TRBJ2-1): GAGVSQTPSNKVTEKGKYVELRCDPISGHTALYWYRQSLGQGPEFLIYFQGTGAADDSGLPNDRFFAVRPEGSVSTLKIQRTERGDSAVYLCASSSPKSDGYNEQFFGPGTRLTVL.